These T cell receptor beta chains were read from a single sample in a study of T-cell reconstitution after alpha-beta-depleted transplantation in children. TCRdb itself ran the PCR reads through MiXCR, one entry per CDR3 protein. Of 200,000 to 250,000 distinct CDR3 sequences listed, 6.5% to 9% were seen once; the top ten hold roughly 6%. The sequences come from PBMCs, mostly from graft donor cells, collected 180 days after TCRalphabeta/CD19-depleted stem cell transplant. These receptors were obtained from a male patient younger than 18 who had a stem cell transplant for acute lymphoblastic leukemia, so the T cells may come from the graft donor. Both conserved end residues are part of each CDR3. The D gene is left open where the match is weak. Size tells how often a clone was seen (once, few, many) or the class of an expanded clone, and some rows leave it out.

cdr3_nt | cdr3_aa | clone_size | j_call | d_call | v_call
TGTGCCAGTGCCGAGGGAGAGACCCAGTACTTC | CASAEGETQYF | many | TRBJ2-5 | - | TRBV2
TGCAGTGCTAGAGCCAGTCGCCAAGAGACCCAGTACTTC | CSARASRQETQYF | many | TRBJ2-5 | - | TRBV20-1
TGTGCCATCAGTGAGGTGTGGACAGGGTGGAATCAGCCCCAGCATTTT | CAISEVWTGWNQPQHF | - | TRBJ1-5 | TRBD1 | TRBV10-3
TGTGCCATCGGGACGGCGAACACTGAAGCTTTCTTT | CAIGTANTEAFF | many | TRBJ1-1 | - | TRBV10-3
TGTGCCACCAGTGACCCTGGACTAGACGGTACAGATACGCAGTATTTT | CATSDPGLDGTDTQYF | many | TRBJ2-3 | TRBD2 | TRBV24-1
TGTGCCAGCAGCTTGGGACACCGCTACACCTTC | CASSLGHRYTF | many | TRBJ1-2 | - | TRBV5-6
TGTGCCAGCATTGGGGGGACAGGGAGGACCGGGGAGCTGTTTTTT | CASIGGTGRTGELFF | many | TRBJ2-2 | TRBD1 | TRBV2
TGTGCCAGCAGTTACGCTACAGGGAGGTTGGACGAGCAGTACTTC | CASSYATGRLDEQYF | many | TRBJ2-7 | - | TRBV6-5
TGTGCCAGCAGCTTGGATAGCGGTTCTAGCACAGATACGCAGTATTTT | CASSLDSGSSTDTQYF | many | TRBJ2-3 | - | TRBV5-6
TGCAGTGCTCCAGGGTCCTTGAGCTCCTACAATGAGCAGTTCTTC | CSAPGSLSSYNEQFF | many | TRBJ2-1 | - | TRBV20-1
TGTGCCAGCACCGGGACAGGGAGAAAGAACAATGAGCAGTTCTTC | CASTGTGRKNNEQFF | many | TRBJ2-1 | TRBD1 | TRBV25-1
TGTGCCAGCAGCCATGGGGACAGGTCCTACGAGCAGTACTTC | CASSHGDRSYEQYF | many | TRBJ2-7 | TRBD1 | TRBV7-9
TGCAGCGTTAGGGGGGAAAAACTGTTTTTT | CSVRGEKLFF | many | TRBJ1-4 | - | TRBV29-1
TGTGCCATCAGTTTGATCGTGGGTTTAGGACAGGGGGCCGGAGGGGAGCTGTTTTTT | CAISLIVGLGQGAGGELFF | few | TRBJ2-2 | TRBD1 | TRBV12-3/TRBV12-4
TGTGCCAGCAGTTCGGATCTTCGGCAGGGGCCCCAGCATTTT | CASSSDLRQGPQHF | many | TRBJ1-5 | - | TRBV6-5
TGTGCCAGCAGTTCTGGCGATAACAGCAATCAGCCCCAGCATTTT | CASSSGDNSNQPQHF | many | TRBJ1-5 | - | TRBV28
TGCAGTGCTAGCGACCTCAAAACAATACAGCGGTGGGATGAGCAGTTCTTC | CSASDLKTIQRWDEQFF | - | TRBJ2-1 | - | TRBV20-1
TGTGCCAGCAGCCAAGGCACTAGCGGTAGCTCCTACGAGCAGTACTTC | CASSQGTSGSSYEQYF | many | TRBJ2-7 | TRBD2 | TRBV4-2
TGCAGCATCAGGGACTTTCAAGAGACCCAGTACTTC | CSIRDFQETQYF | many | TRBJ2-5 | - | TRBV29-1
TGTGCCAGCAGTGAACACCCTACTAGCTCCTACGAGCAGTACTTC | CASSEHPTSSYEQYF | many | TRBJ2-7 | - | TRBV6-4
TGCGCCAGCAGCTTGGTCGCGCAGTATTTT | CASSLVAQYF | many | TRBJ2-3 | - | TRBV5-1
TGTGCCAGCCGTTGGACTAGCGGGGGGTACAATGAGCAGTTCTTC | CASRWTSGGYNEQFF | many | TRBJ2-1 | TRBD2 | TRBV2
TGTGCCAGCAGCCCGGAACCACTAGCGGCGAGCACAGATACGCAGTATTTT | CASSPEPLAASTDTQYF | many | TRBJ2-3 | TRBD2 | TRBV5-5
TGTGCCAGCAGTCCCCAGACTAGCGGGGGAGATACGCAGTATTTT | CASSPQTSGGDTQYF | many | TRBJ2-3 | TRBD2 | TRBV2
- | CASSKKWGGGSSGNTIYF | few | TRBJ1-3 | - | TRBV21-1
TGCAGCGTCCGGGGGAAAGGCGAGCAGTACTTC | CSVRGKGEQYF | many | TRBJ2-7 | - | TRBV29-1
TGCAGTGCTACATTCCGGCCTAAAGAGACCCAGTACTTC | CSATFRPKETQYF | - | TRBJ2-5 | - | TRBV20-1
TGCAGTGCTAGGTTGGGGGCGAATTCACCCCTCCACTTT | CSARLGANSPLHF | few | TRBJ1-6 | - | TRBV20-1
TGTGCCAGCAGCCTAGGGACCTCGGGCTCTGGAAACACCATATATTTT | CASSLGTSGSGNTIYF | many | TRBJ1-3 | - | TRBV7-6
TGCAGTGCTAGCGGGGGCCTCCAAGAGACCCAGTACTTC | CSASGGLQETQYF | many | TRBJ2-5 | - | TRBV20-1
TGTGCCACCTACGGGCAACAAGAGACCCAGTACTTC | CATYGQQETQYF | many | TRBJ2-5 | - | TRBV2
TGCAGCGTTGAAGATCGACCAGGACAGCCAAACTTC | CSVEDRPGQPNF | many | TRBJ1-2 | - | TRBV29-1
TGTACCTTCTGCTTATTGCCCGGGACTAGCGGGGGGACCTACAATGAGCAGTTCTTC | CTFCLLPGTSGGTYNEQFF | - | TRBJ2-1 | TRBD2 | TRBV12-3/TRBV12-4
TGTGCCAGCAGCTTAGAGGCGGGAGCATCCTACAATGAGCAGTTCTTC | CASSLEAGASYNEQFF | many | TRBJ2-1 | TRBD2 | TRBV7-2
TGTGCCAGCAGGGACCGGGACAGACTCTACGAGCAGTACTTC | CASRDRDRLYEQYF | few | TRBJ2-7 | TRBD1 | TRBV6-2/TRBV6-3
TGCGCCAGCAGCTCTTCGACAGGAGGGGGCTACGAGCAGTACTTC | CASSSSTGGGYEQYF | many | TRBJ2-7 | - | TRBV5-1
TGCAGTGCTAGTGGCGGGGGCCCGTACGAGCAGTACTTC | CSASGGGPYEQYF | few | TRBJ2-7 | - | TRBV20-1
TGTGCCAGCAGTTACGACGGAGTCGGAGGAAAACTGTTTTTT | CASSYDGVGGKLFF | many | TRBJ1-4 | - | TRBV6-5
TGTGCCAGTAGTCCTGGGTCGGCGGGACCAGGGTCCGGGGAGCTGTTTTTT | CASSPGSAGPGSGELFF | many | TRBJ2-2 | - | TRBV19
TGTGCCAGCAGCGTAGAGGGGAGCACAGATACGCAGTATTTT | CASSVEGSTDTQYF | many | TRBJ2-3 | - | TRBV9
TGTGCCACCAGCGGACTAGCGGGAGTACCCGATATGGGGAATGAGCAGTTCTTC | CATSGLAGVPDMGNEQFF | many | TRBJ2-1 | TRBD2 | TRBV24-1
TGTGCCACCAGTGATTCCCGACAGGCCCCCCTCTCTGGGGCCAACGTCCTGACTTTC | CATSDSRQAPLSGANVLTF | many | TRBJ2-6 | - | TRBV24-1
TGTGCCAGCAGAGCTAGCGGGAGTTGGAATGAGCAGTTCTTC | CASRASGSWNEQFF | many | TRBJ2-1 | TRBD2 | TRBV28
TGTGCCAGCAGCCCGGACAGGGCAGAGACCCAGTACTTC | CASSPDRAETQYF | many | TRBJ2-5 | TRBD1 | TRBV7-2
TGTGCCAGCAGCGGACAGGGTATGCGGTCACCCCTCCACTTT | CASSGQGMRSPLHF | many | TRBJ1-6 | TRBD1 | TRBV7-9
TGTGCCAGCAGCTTATGGAGCGGGGGAGGGTTCGACGAGCAGTACTTC | CASSLWSGGGFDEQYF | many | TRBJ2-7 | TRBD2 | TRBV7-9
TGTGCCACCAGCAGAGCTGGCTATGGCTACACCTTC | CATSRAGYGYTF | many | TRBJ1-2 | - | TRBV15
TGTGCCAGCAGCTTAAATAGGCAGGGGCGCGGCGAGCAGTACTTC | CASSLNRQGRGEQYF | many | TRBJ2-7 | - | TRBV7-2